The rows below give T cell receptor beta chains drawn from one sample of a study of response to subunit inactivated influenza vaccine. TCRdb itself ran the RT-PCR reads through MiXCR, one entry per CDR3 protein. The sample records 450,000 to 700,000 distinct CDR3 sequences, 12% to 15% being singletons. This sample comprised PBMCs from blood, obtained roughly 12 days after vaccination. These receptors all come from a man aged 50 to 59 who received an inactivated influenza vaccine. CDR3s include the opening cysteine and the closing phenylalanine or tryptophan. The D gene is left open where the match is weak. Only part of the rows carry a size: once, few, many, or a class if the clone is expanded.

clone size: many
J gene: TRBJ1-5
V gene: TRBV20-1
D gene: NA
CDR3 DNA: TGCAGTGCTATAAAAAAAGACAGGTTTAGCAATCAGCCCCAGCATTTT
CDR3 protein: CSAIKKDRFSNQPQHF

clone size: few
J gene: TRBJ1-1
V gene: TRBV30
D gene: NA
CDR3 DNA: TGTGCCGCTACCGGGACTCCTGGAGCTTTCTTT
CDR3 protein: CAATGTPGAFF

clone size: few
J gene: TRBJ2-1
V gene: TRBV3-1
D gene: TRBD2
CDR3 DNA: TGTGCCAGCAGCAGGCCTAGCGGAACCTACAATGAGCAGTTCTTC
CDR3 protein: CASSRPSGTYNEQFF

clone size: NA
J gene: TRBJ2-3
V gene: TRBV7-2
D gene: NA
CDR3 DNA: TGTGCCAGCAGCCCTGGGCTAGAAACAGATACGCAGTATTTT
CDR3 protein: CASSPGLETDTQYF

clone size: NA
J gene: TRBJ2-5
V gene: TRBV14
D gene: NA
CDR3 DNA: TGTGCCAGCAGCCAAGGAGCAGCTGGGAGGGAGACCCAGTACTTC
CDR3 protein: CASSQGAAGRETQYF

clone size: NA
J gene: TRBJ2-1
V gene: TRBV27
D gene: TRBD1
CDR3 DNA: TGTGCCAGCAGTTTAAACTTCAGGGGGACCACGTTCTTC
CDR3 protein: CASSLNFRGTTFF

clone size: few
J gene: TRBJ1-2
V gene: TRBV20-1
D gene: NA
CDR3 DNA: TGCAGTGCTCCAGGTCGGGGACGCTACACCTTC
CDR3 protein: CSAPGRGRYTF

clone size: few
J gene: TRBJ2-7
V gene: TRBV6-5
D gene: TRBD2
CDR3 DNA: TGTGCCAGCAGTTACGGTACGGGGACTACCTACGAGCAGTACTTC
CDR3 protein: CASSYGTGTTYEQYF

clone size: few
J gene: TRBJ2-2
V gene: TRBV11-2
D gene: TRBD2
CDR3 DNA: TGTGCCAGCAGGACTCCGGGACTAGGCCCCGGGGAGCTGTTTTTT
CDR3 protein: CASRTPGLGPGELFF

clone size: NA
J gene: TRBJ1-6
V gene: TRBV12-3/TRBV12-4
D gene: NA
CDR3 DNA: TGTGCCAGCAGTACAGGGTTTGCCACCTATAATTCACCCCTCCACTTT
CDR3 protein: CASSTGFATYNSPLHF

clone size: NA
J gene: TRBJ2-1
V gene: TRBV6-2/TRBV6-3
D gene: NA
CDR3 DNA: TGTGCCAGTGGGCTAGCGATATCAAATGAGCAGTTCTTC
CDR3 protein: CASGLAISNEQFF

clone size: NA
J gene: TRBJ1-1
V gene: TRBV18
D gene: NA
CDR3 DNA: TGTGCCAGCTCACCCCTTGAGGAGAACACTGAAGCTTTCTTT
CDR3 protein: CASSPLEENTEAFF

clone size: few
J gene: TRBJ1-4
V gene: TRBV28
D gene: NA
CDR3 DNA: TGTGCCAGCACTTACGAGGACGGATGGAATGAAAAACTGTTTTTT
CDR3 protein: CASTYEDGWNEKLFF

clone size: NA
J gene: TRBJ2-7
V gene: TRBV6-2/TRBV6-3
D gene: NA
CDR3 DNA: TGTGCCAGCATCCCCGTGGGGGGCTACGAGCAGTACTTC
CDR3 protein: CASIPVGGYEQYF

clone size: NA
J gene: TRBJ1-4
V gene: TRBV20-1
D gene: TRBD1
CDR3 DNA: TGCAGTGCTAGATCGGCCGGGACAGACTATGAAAAACTGTTTTTT
CDR3 protein: CSARSAGTDYEKLFF

clone size: NA
J gene: TRBJ2-1
V gene: TRBV7-2
D gene: TRBD2
CDR3 DNA: TGTGCCAGCAGCTTAGGGCCGGGAGGGTACAATGAGCAGTTCTTC
CDR3 protein: CASSLGPGGYNEQFF

clone size: few
J gene: TRBJ2-5
V gene: TRBV20-1
D gene: TRBD2
CDR3 DNA: TGCAGTGCTAGCCCCCTCGCCGCGGGAGTGGTAGAGACCCAGTACTTC
CDR3 protein: CSASPLAAGVVETQYF

clone size: once
J gene: TRBJ2-1
V gene: TRBV7-9
D gene: NA
CDR3 DNA: TGTGCCAGCATGTGGGGGCCATACAATGAGCAGTTCTTC
CDR3 protein: CASMWGPYNEQFF

clone size: NA
J gene: TRBJ1-3
V gene: TRBV10-3
D gene: NA
CDR3 DNA: TGTGCCATCAGTGACCCTCCAAACACCATATATTTT
CDR3 protein: CAISDPPNTIYF